This T cell receptor (beta chain) was sequenced for a study of OX40 agonist ivuxolimab in advanced cancers. At the level of the study: It was ivuxolimab, an agonistic anti-OX40 (CD134) antibody, that patients were treated with.

To note about this clone: Its antigen remains unknown.

Assay: immunoSEQ multiplex PCR; the TCRdb copy retains only in-frame clones and omits some. This sample yields roughly 120,000 clones, of which 85% to 95% are seen a single time; under 0.85% belongs to the top ten. Broader study findings: In the expanded peripheral T cells, antigen specificity was never determined. The study found that CD8+ T cells averaged more expanded clones than CD4+.

Germline CDR1 reads SGHRS; CDR2 reads YFSETQ. This CDR3 region has 15 residues. Trimming removed 0 bases from V and 3 bases from J, with 11 bases in between. The TCR was taken from an adult with an advanced solid tumor such as melanoma, head and neck, liver or kidney cancer. Sample: CD4+ or CD8+ T cells sorted from blood, taken in a trial of the OX40 agonist ivuxolimab. V and J are TRBV5-1 and TRBJ2-3; tentative D call: TRBD2 (5 bases). The CDR3 sequence is CASSLGRWDTDTQYF. The CDR3 DNA follows: TGCGCCAGCAGCTTGGGGAGGTGGGATACAGATACGCAGTATTTT. The full variable domain, in which reference TRBV5-1 and TRBJ2-3 provide the parts outside the CDR3, is KAGVTQTPRYLIKTRGQQVTLSCSPISGHRSVSWYQQTPGQGLQFLFEYFSETQRNKGNFPGRFSGRQFSNSRSEMNVSTLELGDSALYLCASSLGRWDTDTQYFGPGTRLTVL.